Below are 20 T cell receptor beta chains sequenced from a single sample in a study of control samples from healthy donors and cancer patients. Clones were sequenced by immunoSEQ multiplex PCR, and TCRdb holds only the in-frame ones, with some missing. Of 55,000 to 70,000 clones in the sample, 85% to 95% were seen once. Sequencing was performed on PBMCs. These receptors originate from a young man with colorectal cancer.

A few counts support this clone. This rearrangement joins TRBV4-3 to TRBJ2-1, with D unclear. The germline gives CDR1 LGHNA, CDR2 YSLEER. There are 14 residues in the CDR3. Trimming removed 4 bases at V and 6 bases at J, with 13 bases between. DNA of the CDR3: TGCGCCAGCAGCCGTGGAATCACCCCCAATGAGCAGTTCTTC. Encoded protein: CASSRGITPNEQFF.

This clone was seen only a few times. The chain has TRBV2 and TRBJ1-5; 10 positions match TRBD1. J lost 5 bases, V lost 6 bases, and 10 bases had no gene match. The CDR3 sequence is 16 residues long. From germline, CDR1 is SNHLY and CDR2 FYNNEI. The DNA for the CDR3 is TGTGCCAGCAGGGAGCGGACAGGGGGAGATTATCAGCCCCAGCATTTT. Its protein is CASRERTGGDYQPQHF.

Here the CDR3 reads CASSQPGTGANYGYTF. CDR3 nucleotides: TGTGCCAGCAGCCAACCCGGGACAGGCGCTAACTATGGCTACACCTTC. V and J are TRBV14 and TRBJ1-2; 8 nucleotides agree with TRBD1. The germline CDR1 and CDR2 sequences are SGHDN and FVKESK. J gave up 0 bases and V 2 bases, and 5 bases lay outside the gene matches. The CDR3 covers 16 residues. The variable domain in full, with the rest retrieved from reference TRBV14 and TRBJ1-2, is EAGVTQFPSHSVIEKGQTVTLRCDPISGHDNLYWYRRVMGKEIKFLLHFVKESKQDESGMPNNRFLAERTGGTYSTLKVQPAELEDSGVYFCASSQPGTGANYGYTFGSGTRLTVV.

This chain links TRBV27 with TRBJ2-3, with D hard to call. The CDR3 consists of 15 residues. The V end was cut by 4 bases, the J end by 0 bases, with 11 bases between. CDR1 is MNHEY and CDR2 is SMNVEV in the germline V gene (reference sequence). The CDR3 sequence is CASSSVRPSTDTQYF. The CDR3 DNA follows: TGTGCCAGCAGTTCTGTGCGGCCGAGCACAGATACGCAGTATTTT.

The V gene is TRBV9, the J gene TRBJ2-1, with 12 positions matching TRBD1. V was pared by 2 bases and J by 7 bases, with 7 bases of the junction left unmatched. The CDR3 sequence is 16 residues long. From germline, CDR1 is SGDLS and CDR2 YYNGEE. The CDR3 region has the DNA TGTGCCAGCAGCGTGGGGGACAGGGGGCGATTGAATGAGCAGTTCTTC. Protein: CASSVGDRGRLNEQFF. Variable domain in full (rest from reference TRBV9 and TRBJ2-1): DSGVTQTPKHLITATGQRVTLRCSPRSGDLSVYWYQQSLDQGLQFLIQYYNGEERAKGNILERFSAQQFPDLHSELNLSSLELGDSALYFCASSVGDRGRLNEQFFGPGTRLTVL.

The J gene is TRBJ1-1, the V gene TRBV6-4; 7 bases agree with TRBD1. The CDR3 runs to 13 residues. In germline, CDR1 is MRHNA, CDR2 SNTAGT. The V and J ends lost 4 bases and 6 bases, in that order; junction bases with no gene match: 5. CDR3 bases: TGTGCCAGCAGTGTTGACAGGGAGGCTGAAGCTTTCTTT. Its translation is CASSVDREAEAFF.

This chain joins TRBV4-3 and TRBJ1-4, with D perhaps TRBD1 (6 bases). V lost 0 bases and J 3 bases, leaving 14 bases between the germline ends. The CDR3 covers 17 residues. CDR1 and CDR2 from the germline V gene are LGHNA and YSLEER. DNA of the CDR3: TGCGCCAGCAGCCAAGATATATGGGGGGCCCCTAATGAAAAACTGTTTTTT. Residues: CASSQDIWGAPNEKLFF.

The J gene is TRBJ1-2, the V gene TRBV9; possibly TRBD1 for D (5 bases). V was pared by 0 bases and J by 3 bases, with 15 bases between. Germline CDR1 reads SGDLS; CDR2 reads YYNGEE. This CDR3 has 16 amino acids. The CDR3 is CASSVGVGTGDYGYTF. The CDR3, as DNA: TGTGCCAGCAGCGTAGGGGTCGGTACAGGAGACTATGGCTACACCTTC.

The chain combines TRBV27 with TRBJ1-2, with 8 bases that match TRBD1. The CDR3 is 14 amino acids. J lost 7 bases, V lost 5 bases, and 9 bases had no gene match. Germline V CDR1 and CDR2: MNHEY, SMNVEV (reference sequence). Here the CDR3 DNA reads TGTGCCAGCAGTCCCGGGACAGGTTTAGGTGGCTACACCTTC. Translated: CASSPGTGLGGYTF.

This clone showed up just once. V gene TRBV7-9 combines with J gene TRBJ2-6; D is unclear. Trimming pared 3 bases from V and 2 bases from J, leaving 2 bases between. CDR1 and CDR2 from the germline V gene are SEHNR and FQNEAQ (reference sequence). The CDR3 extends over 13 amino acids. The CDR3 nucleotides are TGTGCCAGCAGCTTGGCTGGGGCCAACGTCCTGACTTTC. It specifies CASSLAGANVLTF.

The J gene is TRBJ2-1, the V gene TRBV19; tentatively, D is TRBD1 (6 bases). CDR1 is LNHDA, CDR2 SQIVND, per germline (reference sequence). This CDR3 comprises 16 residues. Trimming shortened V by 3 bases and J by 11 bases, and 23 bases separated the two germline ends. DNA for the CDR3: TGTGCCAGTAGTATGAAGGGTGCCAGGGGATCGAATCAGCAGTTCTTC. Its protein is CASSMKGARGSNQQFF.

The V and J genes are TRBV9 and TRBJ1-1; 8 bases are a match to TRBD1. Looked up from germline, CDR1 is SGDLS and CDR2 is YYNGEE. The CDR3 contains 15 residues. The trim removed 2 bases at V and 6 bases at J, leaving 9 bases unmatched. The CDR3 loop is CASSVYQGALSEAFF. The CDR3 coding sequence is TGTGCCAGCAGCGTTTACCAGGGGGCACTTTCTGAAGCTTTCTTT.

This chain joins TRBV12-3 or TRBV12-4 and TRBJ1-3; D not resolved. The germline V and J ends were trimmed by 6 bases and 1 base, with 4 bases remaining between them. The CDR3 spans 12 residues. CDR3: CASSRSGNTIYF. Here the CDR3 DNA reads TGTGCCAGCAGCCGATCTGGAAACACCATATATTTT.

The V and J genes are TRBV5-4 and TRBJ2-6, with D perhaps TRBD1 (5 bases). The CDR3 runs to 17 residues. V was pared by 0 bases and J by 6 bases, with 16 bases between. Germline lookup yields CDR1 SGHNT and CDR2 YYREEE (reference sequence). CDR3 loop: CASSLDRPTFQANVLTF. The DNA for the CDR3 is TGTGCCAGCAGCTTGGACAGGCCCACATTCCAGGCCAACGTCCTGACTTTC.

This sequence joins TRBV12-3 or TRBV12-4 and TRBJ2-5; D might be TRBD2 (5 bases). The CDR3 extends over 12 amino acids. V was pared by 6 bases and J by 1 base, with 6 bases between. This CDR3 reads CASSRGQETQYF. The CDR3 nucleotides are TGTGCCAGCAGCCGGGGCCAAGAGACCCAGTACTTC.

This clone was found a few times. The chain carries TRBV7-2 and TRBJ1-3; tentative D call: TRBD1 (6 bases). Trimming took 4 bases from V and 3 from J, leaving 16 bases between them. Germline V gene data show CDR1 as SGHTA and CDR2 as FQGNSA. The CDR3 runs 16 residues. Written as DNA, the CDR3 is TGTGCCAGCAGCTCCCACACAGGGTTTGGTGGAAACACCATATATTTT. Translated, it gives CASSSHTGFGGNTIYF.

This clone was observed a single time. The chain joins TRBV14 to TRBJ1-6, with D unclear. V was clipped by 2 bases and J by 7 bases, with 15 bases between them. Germline V gives CDR1 SGHDN, CDR2 FVKESK. The CDR3 totals 16 residues. The CDR3 sequence: CASSQLIAGSNSPLHF. CDR3 nucleotides: TGTGCCAGCAGCCAATTGATTGCTGGGTCAAATTCACCCCTCCACTTT.

The chain uses TRBV7-2 and TRBJ1-5; D is undetermined. Germline V gene data show CDR1 as SGHTA and CDR2 as FQGNSA. The CDR3 loop spans 16 amino acids. The V end was cut by 0 bases, the J end by 3 bases, with 12 bases between. CDR3 loop: CASSLAGTLSNQPQHF. Written as DNA, the CDR3 is TGTGCCAGCAGCTTAGCGGGAACCCTTTCCAATCAGCCCCAGCATTTT.

This chain links TRBV11-2 with TRBJ2-7, with TRBD1 matching 7 bases. CDR1 is SGHAT, CDR2 FQNNGV, per germline. The CDR3 runs 15 residues. Here the CDR3 reads CASSFLRQGFAELYV. In nucleotides, the CDR3 is TGTGCCAGCAGCTTTCTAAGACAGGGCTTTGCGGAGCTGTACGTC.

The chain recombines TRBV25-1 with TRBJ1-1; D is ambiguous. This CDR3 is 16 amino acids long. Trimming took 6 bases from V and 0 from J, leaving 17 bases between them. Per germline, CDR1 MGHDK and CDR2 SYGVNS. The CDR3 reads CASRAGRGRLNTEAFF. The CDR3 DNA is TGTGCCAGCAGGGCCGGGAGAGGCAGGTTGAACACTGAAGCTTTCTTT. The whole variable domain, remainder taken from reference TRBV25-1 and TRBJ1-1, is EADIYQTPRYLVIGTGKKITLECSQTMGHDKMYWYQQDPGMELHLIHYSYGVNSTEKGDLSSESTVSRIRTEHFPLTLESARPSHTSQYLCASRAGRGRLNTEAFFGQGTRLTVV.